This T cell receptor beta chain was identified during a study of cytomegalovirus exposure and HLA in healthy donors. Researchers ran the PCR with 60 Vbeta and 13 Jbeta primers. The data were produced by immunoSEQ multiplex PCR, yet TCRdb's version contains in-frame clones alone and is incomplete. Among under 200,000 clones, 81% were seen once, and the ten largest hold 1% to 1.5%. The CDR3 runs to 14 residues. From germline, CDR1 is ENHRY and CDR2 SYGVKD. Trimming took 8 bases from V and 1 from J; bases not matched to a gene: 8. Material for sequencing was PBMCs. The TCR originated in a man aged 50-60 years in good health and CMV-seropositive. The chain employs TRBV10-3 and TRBJ2-7; TRBD2 matches 7 bases. The CDR3 coding sequence is TGTGCCATCGGGGGGGGAGGGTCGTCCTACGAGCAGTACTTC. Translating it yields CAIGGGGSSYEQYF.